The T cell receptor beta chain under discussion was sequenced for a study of OX40 agonist ivuxolimab in advanced cancers. General study findings and limits: Relative to CD4+ cells, CD8+ T cells on average had more expanded clones.

Blood sampling took place at baseline, cycle 4 day 1, and cycle 7 day 1. The repertoire was sequenced with immunoSEQ multiplex PCR; TCRdb's copy has only in-frame clones and lacks some. The data show roughly 110,000 clones, approximately 90% seen once. With regard to this clone: Its antigen remains unidentified.

Trimming cost V 3 bases and J 4 bases, with 16 bases left between them. The CDR3 has 15 residues. The V gene's germline CDR1 is LGHNA and CDR2 YSLEER. The sequence derives from an adult with an advanced solid tumor such as melanoma, head and neck, liver or kidney cancer. Sequencing was performed on CD4+ or CD8+ T cells sorted from blood, taken in a trial of the OX40 agonist ivuxolimab. The rearrangement links TRBV4-3 to TRBJ2-7, with a weak D call TRBD1 (6 bases). CDR3 in amino acids: CASSQAGTPAYEQYF. The CDR3 DNA is TGCGCCAGCAGCCAGGCCGGGACACCCGCTTACGAGCAGTACTTC.